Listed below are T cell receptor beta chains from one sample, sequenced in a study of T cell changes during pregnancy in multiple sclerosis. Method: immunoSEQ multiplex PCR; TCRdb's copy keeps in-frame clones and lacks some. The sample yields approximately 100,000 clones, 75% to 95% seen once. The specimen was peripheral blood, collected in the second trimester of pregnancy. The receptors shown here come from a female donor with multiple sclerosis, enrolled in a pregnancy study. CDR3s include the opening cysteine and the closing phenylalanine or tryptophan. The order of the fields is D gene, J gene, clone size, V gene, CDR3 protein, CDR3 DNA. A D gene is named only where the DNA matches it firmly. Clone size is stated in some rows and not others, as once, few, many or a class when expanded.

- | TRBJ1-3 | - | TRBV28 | CASSPPQVSGNTIYF | TGTGCCAGCAGTCCTCCACAGGTCTCTGGAAACACCATATATTTT
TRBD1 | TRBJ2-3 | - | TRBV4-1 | CASSLSGGQGARTDTQYF | TGCGCCAGCAGCCTAAGTGGGGGACAGGGGGCGCGAACAGATACGCAGTATTTT
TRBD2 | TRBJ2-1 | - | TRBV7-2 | CASSSDGRGHEQFF | TGTGCCAGCAGCTCTGATGGGAGGGGCCATGAGCAGTTCTTC
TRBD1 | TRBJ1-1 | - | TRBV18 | CASSPPRRGGRNTEAFF | TGTGCCAGCTCACCCCCTCGGCGAGGGGGCCGGAACACTGAAGCTTTCTTT
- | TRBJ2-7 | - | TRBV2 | CASSGLGEQYF | TGTGCCAGCAGTGGACTCGGCGAGCAGTACTTC
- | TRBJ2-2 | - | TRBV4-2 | CASSPKQGGELFF | TGTGCCAGCAGCCCGAAACAGGGCGGGGAGCTGTTTTTT
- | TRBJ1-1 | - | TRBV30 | CAWNPGLRDTEAFF | TGTGCCTGGAACCCCGGACTTAGGGACACTGAAGCTTTCTTT
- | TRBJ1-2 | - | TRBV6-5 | CASSQGNYGYTF | TGTGCCAGTTCCCAGGGTAACTATGGCTACACCTTC
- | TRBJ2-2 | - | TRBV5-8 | CASSLGWRSFGELFF | TGTGCCAGCAGCTTGGGATGGAGGAGCTTCGGGGAGCTGTTTTTT
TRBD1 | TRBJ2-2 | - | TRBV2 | CASSEAYGWDSGTGELFF | TGTGCCAGCAGTGAAGCTTACGGATGGGACAGTGGGACCGGGGAGCTGTTTTTT
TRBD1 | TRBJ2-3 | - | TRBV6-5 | CASSYRGQGTDTQYF | TGTGCCAGCAGTTACCGGGGACAGGGCACAGATACGCAGTATTTT
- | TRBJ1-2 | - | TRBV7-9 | CASSLGPGFAQGYTF | TGTGCCAGCAGCTTAGGTCCAGGGTTCGCGCAAGGCTACACCTTC
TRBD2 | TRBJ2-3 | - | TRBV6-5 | CASSYSTSGGTDTQYF | TGTGCCAGCAGTTACTCGACTAGCGGGGGCACAGATACGCAGTATTTT
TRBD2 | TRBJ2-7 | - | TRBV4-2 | CASSQDPGGLAGGSDEQYF | TGTGCCAGCAGCCAAGATCCGGGGGGTCTAGCGGGAGGGTCGGACGAGCAGTACTTC
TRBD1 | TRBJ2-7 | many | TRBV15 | CATSIYRGTAEQYF | TGTGCCACCAGCATCTACAGGGGTACCGCCGAGCAGTACTTC
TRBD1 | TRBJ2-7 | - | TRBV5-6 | CASRGQGWGEQYF | TGTGCCAGCAGGGGACAGGGTTGGGGGGAGCAGTACTTC
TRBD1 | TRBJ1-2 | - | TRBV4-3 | CASSQEGSGGNYGYTF | TGCGCCAGCAGCCAAGAAGGATCAGGGGGCAACTATGGCTACACCTTC
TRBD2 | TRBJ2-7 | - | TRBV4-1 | CASSQDVGTTRGGEQYF | TGCGCCAGCAGCCAAGATGTTGGGACTACACGAGGCGGGGAGCAGTACTTC
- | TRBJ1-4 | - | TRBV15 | CATSRDRDTNEKLFF | TGTGCCACCAGCAGAGACCGGGACACAAATGAAAAACTGTTTTTT
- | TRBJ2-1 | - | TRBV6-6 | CASSYSSGAGDNEQFF | TGTGCCAGCAGTTACTCGAGTGGGGCAGGGGACAATGAGCAGTTCTTC
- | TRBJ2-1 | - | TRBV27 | CASSLAGHNNEQFF | TGTGCCAGCAGTTTAGCAGGACACAACAATGAGCAGTTCTTC
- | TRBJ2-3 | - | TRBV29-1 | CSADSHPTDTQYF | TGCAGCGCGGACAGCCACCCCACAGATACGCAGTATTTT
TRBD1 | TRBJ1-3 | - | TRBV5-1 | CASRGTGGAAGGNTIYF | TGCGCCAGCAGAGGGACAGGGGGCGCGGCTGGTGGAAACACCATATATTTT
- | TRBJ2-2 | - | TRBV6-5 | CASSLQGGELFF | TGTGCCAGCAGCCTACAGGGCGGGGAGCTGTTTTTT
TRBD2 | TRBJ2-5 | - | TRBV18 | CASSPGLAQISETQYF | TGTGCCAGCTCGCCGGGACTAGCGCAAATATCGGAGACCCAGTACTTC
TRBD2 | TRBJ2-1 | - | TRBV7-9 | CASSLMGREAPGRDEQFF | TGTGCCAGCAGCTTAATGGGGCGGGAGGCCCCAGGTAGGGATGAGCAGTTCTTC
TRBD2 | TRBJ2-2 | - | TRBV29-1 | CSVAGGSTGELFF | TGCAGCGTTGCGGGGGGAAGCACCGGGGAGCTGTTTTTT
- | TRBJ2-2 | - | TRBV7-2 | CASSLHKPGELFF | TGTGCCAGCAGCTTACACAAACCCGGGGAGCTGTTTTTT
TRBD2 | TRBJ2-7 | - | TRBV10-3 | CAIQSGLAGAYEQYF | TGTGCCATCCAGAGTGGACTAGCGGGAGCCTACGAGCAGTACTTC
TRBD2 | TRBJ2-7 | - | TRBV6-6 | CASSLLAGVDSYEQYF | TGTGCCAGCAGTCTATTAGCGGGAGTCGATTCCTACGAGCAGTACTTC
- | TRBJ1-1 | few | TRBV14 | CASSHLGHPNTEAFF | TGTGCCAGCAGCCACCTGGGACACCCGAACACTGAAGCTTTCTTT
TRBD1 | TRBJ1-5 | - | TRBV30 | CALSGTGDQPQHF | TGTGCCCTTTCAGGGACAGGAGATCAGCCCCAGCATTTT
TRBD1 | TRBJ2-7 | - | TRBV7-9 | CASSSGTGGVIYEQYF | TGTGCCAGCAGCTCGGGGACAGGGGGGGTAATATACGAGCAGTACTTC
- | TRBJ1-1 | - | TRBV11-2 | CASSLVEAFF | TGTGCCAGCAGCTTAGTCGAGGCTTTCTTT
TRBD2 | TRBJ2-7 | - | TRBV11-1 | CASKQGLVNYEQYF | TGTGCCAGCAAGCAAGGACTAGTTAACTACGAGCAGTACTTC
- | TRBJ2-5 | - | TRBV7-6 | CASSSGSETQYF | TGTGCCAGCAGCTCGGGGTCGGAGACCCAGTACTTC
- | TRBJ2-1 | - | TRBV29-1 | CSVEGLWRDHNEQFF | TGCAGCGTTGAAGGTTTGTGGCGGGATCACAATGAGCAGTTCTTC
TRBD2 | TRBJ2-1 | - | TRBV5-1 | CASSLVASGNNEQFF | TGCGCCAGCAGCTTGGTGGCTAGCGGGAACAATGAGCAGTTCTTC
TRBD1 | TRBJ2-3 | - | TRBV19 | CASSRGQGKDTQYF | TGTGCCAGTAGTAGGGGACAGGGTAAAGATACGCAGTATTTT
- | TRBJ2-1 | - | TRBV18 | CASSPPGQGYNEQFF | TGTGCCAGCTCACCACCGGGCCAGGGATACAATGAGCAGTTCTTC
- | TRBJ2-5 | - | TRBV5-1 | CASSLYLQGDFRETQYF | TGCGCCAGCAGCTTGTACCTCCAGGGGGACTTTAGGGAGACCCAGTACTTC
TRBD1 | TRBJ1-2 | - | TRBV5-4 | CASSLVGQAPSNYGYTF | TGTGCCAGCAGCTTGGTGGGACAGGCCCCTTCCAACTATGGCTACACCTTC
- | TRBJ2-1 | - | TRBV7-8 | CASSLRGTSHNEQFF | TGTGCCAGCAGCTTAAGGGGGACAAGTCACAATGAGCAGTTCTTC
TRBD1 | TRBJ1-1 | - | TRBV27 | CASSLRGGWANTEAFF | TGTGCCAGCAGTTTACGAGGGGGCTGGGCGAACACTGAAGCTTTCTTT
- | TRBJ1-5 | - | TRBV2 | CASSLRGYTQPQHF | TGTGCCAGCAGTCTTCGGGGATACACCCAGCCCCAGCATTTT
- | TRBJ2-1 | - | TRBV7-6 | CAEQRGCEQFF | TGTGCCGAGCAGAGAGGCTGCGAGCAGTTCTTC
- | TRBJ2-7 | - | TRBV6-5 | CASSIASGHYYEQYF | TGTGCCAGCTCAATCGCCTCGGGACACTACTACGAGCAGTACTTC
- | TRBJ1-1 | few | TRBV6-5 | CASQNLAGDREAFF | TGTGCCAGCCAAAATTTAGCGGGGGACCGTGAAGCTTTCTTT
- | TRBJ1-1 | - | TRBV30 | CAWSKDSGAEAFF | TGTGCCTGGAGTAAGGACAGTGGGGCTGAAGCTTTCTTT
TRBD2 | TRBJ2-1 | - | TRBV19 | CATSGRALYNEQFF | TGTGCCACTAGCGGGAGGGCCCTCTACAATGAGCAGTTCTTC
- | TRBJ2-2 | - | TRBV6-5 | CASSNLRGGGELFF | TGTGCCAGCAGTAACCTCAGGGGTGGCGGGGAGCTGTTTTTT
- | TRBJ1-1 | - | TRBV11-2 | CASRKTGIVMNTEAFF | TGTGCCAGCAGGAAAACAGGGATAGTAATGAACACTGAAGCTTTCTTT
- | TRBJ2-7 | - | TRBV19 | CASSSTGNYEQYF | TGTGCCAGTAGTTCTACAGGGAACTACGAGCAGTACTTC
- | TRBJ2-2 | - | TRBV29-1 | CSVEGGAGELFF | TGCAGCGTTGAGGGCGGGGCCGGGGAGCTGTTTTTT
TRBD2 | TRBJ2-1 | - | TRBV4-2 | CASSQGNRRERYNEQFF | TGTGCCAGCAGCCAAGGTAATAGGCGGGAGCGGTACAATGAGCAGTTCTTC